The 7 T cell receptor beta chains reported below all come from one sample, sequenced in a study of monozygotic twins with inflammatory bowel disease. TCRdb re-called the 5' RACE reads and catalogs CDR3 proteins one per entry, DNA excluded. Its table lists 200,000 to 250,000 distinct CDR3 sequences. Sequenced: blood. These receptors were obtained from a human donor with ulcerative colitis or Crohn's disease, or a healthy co-twin of an affected twin (not recorded which).

This chain connects TRBV29-1 to TRBJ2-7. There are 12 residues in the CDR3. Germline V lookup: CDR1 SQVTM, CDR2 ANQGSEA. The CDR3 loop reads CSVPTIDGEQYF.

This sequence joins TRBV29-1 and TRBJ2-1; checking the TCRdb D call of TRBD2 is not possible without DNA. Germline-derived CDR1 and CDR2 are SQVTM and ANQGSEA. This CDR3 is 13 amino acids long. CDR3 sequence reads: CSASNSGSNEQFF.

The chain employs TRBV6-2 or TRBV6-3 and TRBJ1-5. Germline-derived CDR1 and CDR2 are MNHEY and SVGEGT. This CDR3 contains 15 residues. Here the CDR3 reads CASSSGGGGAQPQHF.

V gene TRBV20-1 combines with J gene TRBJ1-1; the D call from TCRdb, TRBD1, cannot be confirmed without DNA. The germline V gene has CDR1 DFQATT and CDR2 SNEGSKA (reference sequence). The CDR3 length is 14 residues. The CDR3: CSARPGTGGTEAFF.

The chain has TRBV2 and TRBJ2-2; TCRdb gives TRBD1 as the D gene, but with no DNA this cannot be confirmed. This CDR3 comprises 16 residues. Germline assignment: CDR1 SNHLY and CDR2 FYNNEI. This chain's CDR3 is CASSKTGTGLTGELFF.

The chain is built from TRBV6-1 and TRBJ2-5; as DNA is missing, the TRBD2 call by TCRdb cannot be tested. CDR3 length: 13 amino acids. CDR1 is MNHNS and CDR2 is SASEGT in the germline V gene. The CDR3 reads CASSGGRAETQYF.

The chain carries TRBV20-1 and TRBJ2-1; the D call of TRBD1 rests on TCRdb alone, since no DNA is present to check it. CDR1 is DFQATT, CDR2 SNEGSKA, per germline (reference sequence). The CDR3 is made up of 14 amino acids. Here the CDR3 reads CSARRTVYYNEQFF.